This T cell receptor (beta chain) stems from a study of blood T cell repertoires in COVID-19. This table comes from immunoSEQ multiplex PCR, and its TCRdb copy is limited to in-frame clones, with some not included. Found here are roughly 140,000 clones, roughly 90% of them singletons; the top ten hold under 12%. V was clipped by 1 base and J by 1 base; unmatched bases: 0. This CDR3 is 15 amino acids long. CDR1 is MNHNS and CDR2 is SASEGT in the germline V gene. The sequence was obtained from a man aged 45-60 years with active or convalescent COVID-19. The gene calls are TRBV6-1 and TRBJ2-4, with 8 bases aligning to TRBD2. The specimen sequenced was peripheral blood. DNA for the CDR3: TGTGCCAGCAGTGAAGGACTAGCGGCCAAAAACATTCAGTACTTC. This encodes CASSEGLAAKNIQYF.